The 28 T cell receptor beta chains in this list originate from one sample, sequenced in a study of shared clonotypes between healthy human individuals. TCRdb keeps only in-frame clones here, not all; method: immunoSEQ multiplex PCR. Found here are fewer than 3 million clones, about 90% of them singletons; the top ten hold approximately 0.41%. The sample taken for sequencing was naive CD4+ T cells from PBMCs. Stated subset: CD45RA+ positively selected. The origin of the receptors is a man between 18 and 29 years old in good health. Some clones in this sample may be carry-over from other donors' samples.

This sequence joins TRBV15 and TRBJ2-7, with D perhaps given as TRBD1 or TRBD2 (5 bases each). This CDR3 is built from 14 residues. Germline loops: CDR1 LNHNV, CDR2 YYDKDF (reference sequence). V was pared by 8 bases and J by 4 bases, with 18 bases between. The chain's CDR3 is CATAPRDGQYEQYF. CDR3 sequence (DNA): TGTGCCACCGCCCCCCGGGACGGGCAGTACGAGCAGTACTTC.

The J gene is TRBJ2-7, the V gene TRBV25-1; a weak D match, TRBD1 (5 bases). The CDR3 has 13 amino acids. CDR1 and CDR2 (germline): MGHDK, SYGVNS. V lost 6 bases and J lost 2, with 11 bases in between. CDR3 sequence: CASSLQEPYEQYF. The CDR3 DNA is TGTGCCAGCAGCCTACAGGAGCCCTACGAGCAGTACTTC.

This clone was counted once. The gene calls are TRBV7-3 and TRBJ1-1; the D is unclear. The CDR3 has 13 amino acids. Germline values: CDR1 SGHTA, CDR2 FQGTGA. With 2 bases removed from V and 6 bases from J, the gap between germline ends came to 10 bases. CDR3 nucleotide sequence: TGTGCCAGCAGCTTAGGGTTGGATTCTGAAGCTTTCTTT. As protein: CASSLGLDSEAFF.

The gene calls are TRBV2 and TRBJ1-3, with 7 bases aligning to TRBD1. Germline assignment: CDR1 SNHLY and CDR2 FYNNEI. The trim removed 4 bases at V and 0 bases at J, leaving 3 bases unmatched. This CDR3 is built from 15 residues. In DNA form, the CDR3 reads TGTGCCAGCAGTGGGGCAGGGGGCTCTGGAAACACCATATATTTT. This codes for CASSGAGGSGNTIYF.

The J gene is TRBJ2-2, the V gene TRBV2, with D perhaps given as TRBD1 or TRBD2 (6 bases each). The CDR3 runs 16 residues. CDR1 SNHLY and CDR2 FYNNEI come from the germline V gene. V was clipped by 7 bases and J by 7 bases, with 22 bases between them. CDR3 region: CASTEGGAGARGELFF. CDR3 nucleotide sequence: TGTGCCAGCACCGAAGGAGGGGCAGGGGCCCGCGGGGAGCTGTTTTTT.

The chain carries TRBV30 and TRBJ1-6; D remains ambiguous. This CDR3 is 12 amino acids long. The germline gives CDR1 GTSNPN, CDR2 SVGIG (reference sequence). V lost 5 bases, J lost 8 bases, and 10 bases lay in between. Written as DNA, the CDR3 is TGTGCCTGGGGTCCAATCTATTCACCCCTCCACTTT. It specifies CAWGPIYSPLHF. Using reference TRBV30 and TRBJ1-6 for the parts outside the CDR3, the full variable domain is SQTIHQWPATLVQPVGSPLSLECTVEGTSNPNLYWYRQAAGRGLQLLFYSVGIGQISSEVPQNLSASRPQDRQFILSSKKLLLSDSGFYLCAWGPIYSPLHFGNGTRLTVT.

The chain links TRBV6-5 to TRBJ2-7, with TRBD1 matching 9 bases. The V segment lost 6 bases and the J segment 2 bases; nucleotides outside the gene matches: 5. CDR1 MNHEY and CDR2 SVGAGI come from the germline V gene. This CDR3 region has 14 residues. CDR3 sequence reads: CASRLGQGTYEQYF. The DNA for the CDR3 is TGTGCCAGCAGGCTTGGACAGGGGACCTACGAGCAGTACTTC.

The chain couples TRBV4-2 to TRBJ2-5, with unresolved D. This CDR3 has 15 residues. The V end lost 3 bases, the J end lost 1 base, and 12 bases lay between the germline ends. Germline loops: CDR1 LGHNA, CDR2 YNFKEQ. The CDR3 here is CASSQGNSLQETQYF. CDR3 DNA sequence: TGTGCCAGCAGCCAGGGGAACAGCCTCCAAGAGACCCAGTACTTC.

The count of this clone is one. The J gene is TRBJ1-1, the V gene TRBV18; no clear D. The CDR3 consists of 16 residues. Trimming stripped 3 bases from V and 3 bases from J, with 17 bases between. CDR1 KGHSH and CDR2 LQKENI come from the germline V gene. CDR3 nucleotides: TGTGCCAGCTCACCCGCCGGGGTAAGGGTGGACACTGAAGCTTTCTTT. Translation: CASSPAGVRVDTEAFF.

The V and J genes are TRBV15 and TRBJ2-1, with a tentative D call TRBD1 (5 bases). Germline CDR1 LNHNV, CDR2 YYDKDF (reference sequence). V was shortened by 0 bases and J by 4 bases, with 13 bases between the two germline ends. The CDR3 is 16 residues long. The CDR3 here is CATSRDPSTAYNEQFF. The CDR3 coding sequence is TGTGCCACCAGCAGAGACCCATCGACAGCGTACAATGAGCAGTTCTTC. The variable domain in full, with the rest retrieved from reference TRBV15 and TRBJ2-1, is DAMVIQNPRYQVTQFGKPVTLSCSQTLNHNVMYWYQQKSSQAPKLLFHYYDKDFNNEADTPDNFQSRRPNTSFCFLDIRSPGLGDTAMYLCATSRDPSTAYNEQFFGPGTRLTVL.

This chain links TRBV27 with TRBJ2-3; no firm D call. V lost 7 bases and J lost 1, with 9 bases in between. There are 13 residues in the CDR3. In germline, CDR1 is MNHEY, CDR2 SMNVEV (reference sequence). The CDR3: CASTQHGTDTQYF. The CDR3 bases are TGTGCCAGCACCCAACACGGCACAGATACGCAGTATTTT.

The genes are TRBV6-1 and TRBJ1-5, with D uncertain. The V gene lost 8 bases and the J gene lost 1 base, with 9 bases spanning the gap. The CDR3 totals 13 residues. The germline V gene encodes CDR1 MNHNS and CDR2 SASEGT. CDR3 loop: CASERTSNQPQHF. The DNA of the CDR3 is TGTGCCAGCGAGAGAACCAGCAATCAGCCCCAGCATTTT.

The CDR3 region has the DNA TGTGCCATCTTGCCCACAGGGAATAGCAATCAGCCCCAGCATTTT. This gives the protein CAILPTGNSNQPQHF. V is TRBV6-1 and J is TRBJ1-5; perhaps TRBD1 as D (6 bases). CDR1 MNHNS and CDR2 SASEGT come from the germline V gene. This CDR3 is built from 15 residues. The germline V and J ends were trimmed by 10 bases and 0 bases, with 16 bases remaining between them.

The J gene is TRBJ2-3, the V gene TRBV6-4; 9 nucleotides agree with TRBD2. The CDR3 covers 15 residues. In germline, CDR1 is MRHNA, CDR2 SNTAGT. J was trimmed by 4 bases and V by 3 bases; bases with no gene match: 5. The DNA of the CDR3 is TGTGCCAGCAGTGATAGCGGGAGTGGAGCAGATACGCAGTATTTT. Translated: CASSDSGSGADTQYF.

The gene calls are TRBV7-3 and TRBJ2-2, with 10 bases fitting TRBD2. CDR1 is SGHTA and CDR2 is FQGTGA in the germline V gene. The V gene end was trimmed by 1 base and the J gene end by 6 bases; junction bases not matched to a gene: 11. The CDR3 is 18 residues long. The DNA of the CDR3 is TGTGCCAGCAGCTTAAGAGGCCCTAGCGGGAGTTCCTCCGGGGAGCTGTTTTTT. Its translation: CASSLRGPSGSSSGELFF.

The gene calls are TRBV5-8 and TRBJ2-1; D is perhaps TRBD2 (5 bases). This CDR3 comprises 15 residues. The germline V and J ends were trimmed by 0 bases and 5 bases, with 12 bases remaining between them. Germline CDR1 reads SGHTS; CDR2 reads YDEGEE. CDR3 in amino acids: CASSLVPDGDNEQFF. The CDR3 region has the DNA TGTGCCAGCAGCTTGGTCCCGGACGGGGACAATGAGCAGTTCTTC.

The chain employs TRBV5-6 and TRBJ1-2; unclear D gene. Germline lookup yields CDR1 SGHDT and CDR2 YYEEEE. V lost 1 base to trimming and J lost 0 bases, with 4 bases between them. This CDR3 is built from 13 residues. CDR3 in DNA: TGTGCCAGCAGCTTGAACTCTAACTATGGCTACACCTTC. Its translation is CASSLNSNYGYTF.

The J gene is TRBJ1-3, the V gene TRBV19, with D maybe TRBD1 (6 bases). Germline CDR1 reads LNHDA; CDR2 reads SQIVND (reference sequence). This CDR3 is built from 15 residues. Trimming took off 4 bases at V and 1 base at J, with 11 bases between the two ends. The CDR3 spells CASSTTGLSGNTIYF. CDR3 sequence (DNA): TGTGCCAGTAGTACGACAGGATTATCTGGAAACACCATATATTTT.

The chain couples TRBV4-1 to TRBJ2-7; TRBD2 agrees at 11 bases. The CDR3 spans 17 residues. Trimming took 0 bases from V and 5 from J; bases not matched to a gene: 9. Germline V gene lookup returns CDR1 MGHRA and CDR2 YSYEKL. CDR3 nucleotides: TGCGCCAGCAGCCAAGAGGTTACTAGCGGGAGTTTCCACGAGCAGTACTTC. Its translation is CASSQEVTSGSFHEQYF.

V and J are TRBV20-1 and TRBJ1-2; no definite D call. The V end was cut by 2 bases, the J end by 8 bases, with 6 bases between. Germline CDR1 DFQATT, CDR2 SNEGSKA (reference sequence). The CDR3 extends over 10 amino acids. The chain's CDR3 is CSARIVGYTF. CDR3 nucleotide sequence: TGCAGTGCTAGAATCGTCGGCTACACCTTC.

The chain uses TRBV29-1 and TRBJ2-3; the match to TRBD2 covers 11 bases. Per germline, CDR1 SQVTM and CDR2 ANQGSEA. J was trimmed by 0 bases and V by 7 bases; bases with no gene match: 3. This CDR3 has 14 residues. The CDR3 region is CSGGLAASTDTQYF. The CDR3 bases are TGCAGCGGGGGACTAGCGGCGAGCACAGATACGCAGTATTTT.

J is TRBJ2-1 and V is TRBV6-6; perhaps TRBD2 as D (5 bases). CDR3 length: 15 amino acids. Trimming took off 2 bases at V and 5 bases at J, with 13 bases between the two ends. Germline V lookup: CDR1 MNHNY, CDR2 SVGAGI (reference sequence). CDR3 DNA sequence: TGTGCCAGCAGTTACCCCGAACGGGATGACAATGAGCAGTTCTTC. Translated: CASSYPERDDNEQFF.

This chain links TRBV18 with TRBJ2-5, with D possibly being TRBD1 (5 bases). Germline V lookup: CDR1 KGHSH, CDR2 LQKENI. The CDR3 length is 15 residues. Trimming stripped 2 bases from V and 2 bases from J, with 12 bases between. CDR3 DNA sequence: TGTGCCAGCTCACCAAGACAGACGATACAAGAGACCCAGTACTTC. Translation gives CASSPRQTIQETQYF.

The table lists this clone with a count of one. The chain combines TRBV19 with TRBJ1-5; tentative D call: TRBD1 (5 bases). The V end was cut by 5 bases, the J end by 5 bases, with 19 bases between. CDR1 and CDR2 from the germline V gene are LNHDA and SQIVND (reference sequence). The CDR3 spans 16 residues. DNA of the CDR3: TGTGCCAGTAGTGCCTTTACAGGAAGGTTCGATCAGCCCCAGCATTTT. Encoded protein: CASSAFTGRFDQPQHF.

This clone was picked up one time. V is TRBV4-1 and J is TRBJ1-2, with TRBD1 matching 8 bases. The V gene end was trimmed by 5 bases and the J gene end by 4 bases; junction bases not matched to a gene: 3. Germline CDR1 and CDR2: MGHRA and YSYEKL. The CDR3 is 13 amino acids. CDR3 region: CASSNTGGYGYTF. CDR3 bases: TGCGCCAGCAGCAACACAGGGGGCTATGGCTACACCTTC.

This chain links TRBV4-1 with TRBJ1-4, with a possible D match to TRBD1 (6 bases). From germline, CDR1 is MGHRA and CDR2 YSYEKL. This CDR3 spans 17 amino acids. V shed 0 bases and J shed 8 bases, with 19 bases lying between them. In nucleotides, the CDR3 is TGCGCCAGCAGCCAAGATAGGGCGAGGGGGAGTCGCGAAAAACTGTTTTTT. As protein: CASSQDRARGSREKLFF.

CDR3 nucleotides: TGTGCCAGCAGTTTACAGGGGCCTCAGCCCCAGCATTTT. Its protein product is CASSLQGPQPQHF. This chain uses TRBV28 with TRBJ1-5; the D gene is possibly TRBD1 (6 bases). The CDR3 spans 13 residues. Deletions cut 2 bases from V and 6 bases from J, with 8 bases between. CDR1 MDHEN and CDR2 SYDVKM come from the germline V gene. The entire variable domain, with the rest obtained from reference TRBV28 and TRBJ1-5, is as follows: DVKVTQSSRYLVKRTGEKVFLECVQDMDHENMFWYRQDPGLGLRLIYFSYDVKMKEKGDIPEGYSVSREKKERFSLILESASTNQTSMYLCASSLQGPQPQHFGDGTRLSIL.

The chain is built from TRBV28 and TRBJ1-2; the match to TRBD1 covers 11 bases. Germline V CDR1 and CDR2: MDHEN, SYDVKM. The V gene end was trimmed by 7 bases and the J gene end by 8 bases; junction bases not matched to a gene: 15. The CDR3 is 16 amino acids. In DNA, the CDR3 is TGTGCCAGCACCTACTCCGGGACAGGGGGGGTCCGGGGCTACACCTTC. It yields the protein CASTYSGTGGVRGYTF.